This T cell receptor (beta chain) was recovered during a study of neoadjuvant anti-PD-1 for oral cavity cancer. Study-wide background: Most patients had three to four biweekly doses of 3 mg/kg nivolumab before resection.

Per germline, CDR1 MNHEY and CDR2 SMNVEV (reference sequence). The V segment lost 6 bases and the J segment 3 bases; nucleotides outside the gene matches: 7. The CDR3 loop spans 15 amino acids. Method: immunoSEQ multiplex PCR; TCRdb's copy keeps in-frame clones and lacks some. The sample carries roughly 18,000 clones, approximately 79% recorded once. This clone was counted once. The V gene is TRBV27, the J gene TRBJ2-7, with 11 bases fitting TRBD2. This receptor was taken from a person between 35 and 79 years old with oral cavity squamous cell carcinoma. The sequencing here drew on PBMCs, taken before nivolumab (anti-PD-1) treatment. The CDR3 DNA sequence: TGTGCCAGCAGCCGCACCGGGACTAGCGGCTACGAGCAGTACTTC. Translated, it gives CASSRTGTSGYEQYF.